These 30 T cell receptor beta chains were sequenced from one sample in a study of blood T cells in healthy people across ages (dated by TCRdb to the mid-2010s). Libraries were prepared through 5' RACE. TCRdb records Illumina HiSeq 2500 as the sequencer. A second PCR of 7 to 11 cycles was performed with a sample-barcoded 5' primer and a J-beta primer mix. TCRdb cleaned the public reads at Q25 with fastp, built clones with MiXCR and kept in-frame beta chains. Each record represents a unique CDR3 protein, reported with the most common genes and DNA among its rows. Counted in this sample were about 930,000 distinct CDR3 sequences; 25% to 35% of them appeared once. The ten largest make up roughly 10% of the sample. The same specimen was also included in a second study, on T cells of mothers and their children.

Source material: blood. The origin of the receptors is a woman aged 40 to 50 in good health.

V and J are TRBV18 and TRBJ1-1, with no clear D. The ends were cut back, 5 bases at V and 3 bases at J, with 10 bases in the middle. The germline V gene has CDR1 KGHSH and CDR2 LQKENI. The CDR3 loop spans 13 amino acids. CDR3 sequence: CASSSQKHTEAFF. Written as DNA, the CDR3 is TGTGCCAGCTCATCACAGAAACACACTGAAGCTTTCTTT.

The V call is TRBV2, the J call TRBJ1-5; D not certain. Germline CDR1 SNHLY, CDR2 FYNNEI. Trimming pared 1 base from V and 3 bases from J, leaving 10 bases between. This CDR3 comprises 15 residues. This chain's CDR3 is CASSEGPNNNQPQHF. The CDR3 DNA reads TGTGCCAGCAGTGAAGGGCCGAACAACAATCAGCCCCAGCATTTT.

In its sample, this clonotype was seen a few times. V is TRBV19 and J is TRBJ2-3; the match to TRBD2 covers 9 bases. Germline lookup yields CDR1 LNHDA and CDR2 SQIVND (reference sequence). This CDR3 is 12 amino acids long. The CDR3 coding sequence is TGTGGGACCCGCGGGGGGGCAGATACGCAGTATTTT. This translates into CGTRGGADTQYF.

The V gene is TRBV27, the J gene TRBJ1-6; 11 nucleotides align to TRBD1. The CDR3 is 12 residues long. Germline loops: CDR1 MNHEY, CDR2 SMNVEV (reference sequence). J was trimmed by 12 bases and V by 7 bases; bases with no gene match: 2. CDR3 region: CASMDRGRPLHF. In DNA, the CDR3 is TGTGCCAGCATGGACAGGGGGCGACCCCTCCACTTT.

This clonotype was counted ten times or more. The V gene is TRBV29-1, the J gene TRBJ1-2; D is uncertain. CDR1 SQVTM and CDR2 ANQGSEA come from the germline V gene. The CDR3 covers 13 residues. Between the trimmed V and J ends, which lost 4 bases and 3 bases, there was a span of 12 bases. CDR3 in DNA: TGCAGCGTTGTCCGCACAGTCGACTATGGCTACACCTTC. Encoded protein: CSVVRTVDYGYTF.

J is TRBJ1-1 and V is TRBV6-5, with 7 bases that match TRBD1. With 0 bases clipped from V and 2 bases from J, the junction kept 3 bases outside the gene matches. The CDR3 is made up of 15 amino acids. CDR1 is MNHEY, CDR2 SVGAGI, per germline. This chain's CDR3 is CASSYSRDSNTEAFF. In DNA, the CDR3 is TGTGCCAGCAGTTACTCGAGGGACAGTAACACTGAAGCTTTCTTT.

This clonotype was counted a single time. A much bigger clone sits one base away, suggesting this may be a read error. CDR3 in amino acids: CASSLRTVSLAAQFF. The CDR3 nucleotides read TGTGCCAGCAGCTTAAGAACAGTTTCCCTTGCTGCGCAGTTCTTC. This chain uses TRBV7-9 with TRBJ2-1; D not certain. Germline lookup yields CDR1 SEHNR and CDR2 FQNEAQ (reference sequence). The CDR3 has 15 amino acids. Trimming stripped 2 bases from V and 12 bases from J, with 20 bases between. Together with reference TRBV7-9 and TRBJ2-1, the CDR3 gives the full variable domain: DTGVSQNPRHKITKRGQNVTFRCDPISEHNRLYWYRQTLGQGPEFLTYFQNEAQLEKSRLLSDRFSAERPKGSFSTLEIQRTEQGDSAMYLCASSLRTVSLAAQFFGPGTRLTVL.

V usage is TRBV20-1 and J usage is TRBJ1-5; D is possibly TRBD1 (6 bases). Germline CDR1 DFQATT, CDR2 SNEGSKA (reference sequence). The CDR3 totals 13 residues. V was cut by 2 bases and J by 1 base, with 6 bases left in between. The DNA of the CDR3 is TGCAGTGCTAGACAGGGGAGCAATCAGCCCCAGCATTTT. Amino acid sequence: CSARQGSNQPQHF.

This chain joins TRBV29-1 and TRBJ1-2; 8 positions match TRBD1. The CDR3 loop spans 11 amino acids. J lost 10 bases, V lost 4 bases, and 5 bases had no gene match. Germline assignment: CDR1 SQVTM and CDR2 ANQGSEA. Written as DNA, the CDR3 is TGCAGCGTTGGGACAGGGTGGGACTACACCTTC. This translates into CSVGTGWDYTF.

This clonotype was detected once. This rearrangement joins TRBV7-9 to TRBJ1-1; a possible D gene is TRBD1 (6 bases). There are 15 residues in the CDR3. Germline lookup yields CDR1 SEHNR and CDR2 FQNEAQ (reference sequence). Trimming pared 2 bases from V and 0 bases from J, leaving 10 bases between. DNA for the CDR3: TGTGCCAGCAGCTTAAGCGGGGGGCTGAACACTGAAGCTTTCTTT. It is translated as CASSLSGGLNTEAFF.

This sequence joins TRBV5-6 and TRBJ2-1; D might be TRBD1 (6 bases). V was pared by 5 bases and J by 2 bases, with 14 bases between. This CDR3 contains 15 residues. Germline CDR1 reads SGHDT; CDR2 reads YYEEEE. The CDR3 is CASREPGETYNEQFF. CDR3 in DNA: TGTGCCAGCAGGGAACCAGGGGAAACCTACAATGAGCAGTTCTTC.

The J gene is TRBJ1-1, the V gene TRBV7-9; TRBD1 is a possible D gene (5 bases). Per the germline V gene, CDR1 is SEHNR and CDR2 is FQNEAQ (reference sequence). V was cut by 8 bases and J by 0 bases, with 13 bases left in between. The CDR3 runs 14 residues. This CDR3 reads CASGLGRLNTEAFF. CDR3 nucleotides: TGTGCCAGCGGTTTGGGACGGCTGAACACTGAAGCTTTCTTT. Full variable domain (outside the CDR3, taken from reference TRBV7-9 and TRBJ1-1): DTGVSQNPRHKITKRGQNVTFRCDPISEHNRLYWYRQTLGQGPEFLTYFQNEAQLEKSRLLSDRFSAERPKGSFSTLEIQRTEQGDSAMYLCASGLGRLNTEAFFGQGTRLTVV.

The gene calls are TRBV27 and TRBJ2-1; 10 bases are shared with TRBD2. CDR1 is MNHEY, CDR2 SMNVEV, per germline (reference sequence). Losses at the gene ends were 0 bases for V and 8 bases for J; bases not matched to a gene: 4. CDR3 length: 15 residues. The CDR3 reads CASSLSGLASDEQFF. DNA for the CDR3: TGTGCCAGCAGTTTATCGGGACTAGCGAGTGATGAGCAGTTCTTC.

This clonotype was seen repeatedly, ten times or more. The J gene is TRBJ2-1, the V gene TRBV4-1, with 9 bases that match TRBD2. Germline-derived CDR1 and CDR2 are MGHRA and YSYEKL. CDR3 length equals 16 residues. V shed 1 base, J shed 3 bases, and the junction held 4 bases outside the gene matches. The CDR3 protein is CASSQVASGVYNEQFF. CDR3 DNA sequence: TGCGCCAGCAGCCAAGTGGCTAGCGGGGTCTACAATGAGCAGTTCTTC.

The chain has TRBV7-2 and TRBJ2-5; D perhaps matches TRBD1 (5 bases). This CDR3 contains 15 residues. V shed 2 bases and J shed 1 base, with 11 bases lying between them. Germline CDR1 and CDR2: SGHTA and FQGNSA. CDR3 loop: CASSLQGWSQETQYF. The DNA of the CDR3 is TGTGCCAGCAGCTTACAGGGTTGGTCCCAAGAGACCCAGTACTTC.

About this clonotype: At one end the junction does not follow the germline gene, possibly because of a read error. This chain connects TRBV6-2 or TRBV6-3 to TRBJ2-3; no firm D call. Germline CDR1 MNHEY, CDR2 SVGEGT. The CDR3 totals 12 residues. CDR3 residues: CASSYNTDTQDF. The CDR3 nucleotides read TGTGCCAGCAGTTACAACACAGATACGCAGGATTTT.

This clonotype was seen a handful of times. The rearrangement uses TRBV20-1 and TRBJ2-5, with D perhaps matching TRBD1 or TRBD2 (5 bases each). The CDR3 is made up of 13 amino acids. Germline lookup yields CDR1 DFQATT and CDR2 SNEGSKA (reference sequence). Deletions cut 1 base from V and 0 bases from J, with 6 bases between. CDR3 protein: CSARGGNQETQYF. The CDR3 bases are TGCAGTGCTAGAGGGGGGAACCAAGAGACCCAGTACTTC.

This chain connects TRBV11-2 to TRBJ2-1, with D possibly TRBD2 on 5 matching bases. The CDR3 totals 14 residues. Trimming took off 2 bases at V and 6 bases at J, with 11 bases between the two ends. The germline V gene has CDR1 SGHAT and CDR2 FQNNGV. The CDR3 region has the DNA TGTGCCAGCAGCTTACAACTAGTCGGCAATGAGCAGTTCTTC. It encodes CASSLQLVGNEQFF.

V and J are TRBV19 and TRBJ1-1; TRBD1 is a possible D gene (6 bases). The ends were cut back, 6 bases at V and 1 base at J, with 18 bases in the middle. The CDR3 consists of 16 residues. Germline values: CDR1 LNHDA, CDR2 SQIVND (reference sequence). The CDR3 DNA sequence: TGTGCCAGTAGCCCGGACGAAAGGACAGCGAACACTGAAGCTTTCTTT. This gives the protein CASSPDERTANTEAFF.

Turning to this clonotype: Since no conserved phenylalanine or tryptophan closes the CDR3, a read error is the likely cause. This rearrangement joins TRBV12-3 or TRBV12-4 to TRBJ1-2, with D hard to call. V gave up 6 bases and J gave up 4 bases, with 18 bases separating them. This CDR3 comprises 15 residues. Here the CDR3 reads CASSPSPLLGYGYTC. CDR3 bases: TGTGCCAGCAGCCCCTCGCCATTACTAGGCTATGGCTACACCTGC.

This clonotype was seen just once. One end of the junction does not line up with germline, which may come from a read error. The chain recombines TRBV19 with TRBJ2-7, with D possibly TRBD1 on 5 matching bases. CDR3 length: 12 amino acids. Germline values: CDR1 LNHDA, CDR2 SQIVND (reference sequence). The CDR3 nucleotides read TGTGCCACCCGACAGTCCGGCGAGACCCAGGACTTC. It specifies CATRQSGETQDF.

This clonotype was detected a few times. This chain connects TRBV9 to TRBJ2-5; D call uncertain. Germline values: CDR1 SGDLS, CDR2 YYNGEE. This CDR3 region has 12 residues. The V gene lost 0 bases and the J gene lost 5 bases, with 5 bases spanning the gap. The CDR3 is CASSVEFETQYF. DNA for the CDR3: TGTGCCAGCAGCGTAGAGTTTGAGACCCAGTACTTC.

As to this clonotype: Just one base apart from a much larger clone, this may be a read error. In this CDR3 the conserved last residue, phenylalanine or tryptophan, is missing, so a read error is likely. V is TRBV10-3 and J is TRBJ2-7, with 7 bases fitting TRBD1. The J call is in doubt because the DNA end fits TRBJ2-5 better. The germline CDR1 and CDR2 sequences are ENHRY and SYGVKD. The length of the CDR3 is 15 residues. In DNA form, the CDR3 reads TGTGCCATCAGTGAGTCTTCAACAGGGGCAGAGACCCAGTACTTA. Protein product: CAISESSTGAETQYL.

The V call is TRBV15, the J call TRBJ1-5; D is unresolved. Per the germline V gene, CDR1 is LNHNV and CDR2 is YYDKDF (reference sequence). Trimming stripped 3 bases from V and 5 bases from J, with 8 bases between. The CDR3 has 13 amino acids. Here the CDR3 reads CATSRYGYQPQHF. The CDR3 region has the DNA TGTGCCACCAGCAGGTACGGCTATCAGCCCCAGCATTTT.

The chain employs TRBV7-2 and TRBJ1-3, with D maybe TRBD1 (5 bases). The CDR3 loop spans 16 amino acids. V lost 4 bases and J 0 bases, leaving 13 bases between the germline ends. The germline V gene encodes CDR1 SGHTA and CDR2 FQGNSA. CDR3 sequence (DNA): TGTGCCAGCAGCTGGCGGGACGGGAACTCTGGAAACACCATATATTTT. This encodes CASSWRDGNSGNTIYF.

V and J are TRBV7-9 and TRBJ1-4; 8 bases agree with TRBD1. V lost 3 bases to trimming and J lost 8 bases; unmatched junction nucleotides: 8. The germline V gene has CDR1 SEHNR and CDR2 FQNEAQ (reference sequence). The CDR3 contains 15 residues. The CDR3 nucleotides read TGTGCCAGCAGCTTCCCAGGACAGGGAGGAGAAAAACTGTTTTTT. Amino acid sequence: CASSFPGQGGEKLFF.

The table lists this clonotype with many counts. The chain employs TRBV19 and TRBJ1-2; no definite D call. V was shortened by 7 bases and J by 8 bases, with 17 bases between the two germline ends. CDR3 length equals 13 residues. From germline, CDR1 is LNHDA and CDR2 SQIVND (reference sequence). CDR3 DNA: TGTGCCAGTACCATGATAAGGGATCGCGGCTACACCTTC. It yields the protein CASTMIRDRGYTF.

This chain joins TRBV12-3 or TRBV12-4 and TRBJ2-3; no definite D call. The V end lost 2 bases, the J end lost 0 bases, and 9 bases lay between the germline ends. This CDR3 has 15 amino acids. The CDR3 DNA follows: TGTGCCAGCAGTTTACCCCTTACTAGCACAGATACGCAGTATTTT. This translates into CASSLPLTSTDTQYF.

The chain uses TRBV7-8 and TRBJ2-5; D is ambiguous. The length of the CDR3 is 14 residues. The germline CDR1 and CDR2 sequences are SGHVS and FQNEAQ. The V end lost 5 bases, the J end lost 1 base, and 11 bases lay between the germline ends. The CDR3 sequence: CASSPVRIQETQYF. The CDR3 DNA sequence: TGTGCCAGCAGCCCCGTGCGGATCCAAGAGACCCAGTACTTC.

This clonotype was counted between two and nine times. The rearrangement uses TRBV7-2 and TRBJ2-5; TRBD2 aligns across 8 bases. This CDR3 region has 13 residues. Germline V gene lookup returns CDR1 SGHTA and CDR2 FQGNSA. V trimming: 5 bases; J trimming: 5 bases; junction bases outside the gene matches: 4. The CDR3 spells CASSPSGPETQYF. The CDR3, as DNA: TGTGCCAGCAGCCCTAGCGGGCCGGAGACCCAGTACTTC.